A few counts support the clone carrying this T cell receptor beta chain. Antigen: not known. Each CDR3 protein gets one entry after TCRdb re-called the 5' RACE reads with MiXCR. The sample lists about 250,000 distinct CDR3 sequences, over 13% seen once, with about 9% in the top ten. The data stem from a study of identical twins. Study-wide results and caveats: Out-of-frame TCR alpha sharing observed in monozygotic twins exceeded model estimates. An excess of low generation probability was shown by twin-shared out-of-frame alpha sequences. Within cord blood, abundant beta clonotypes carried fewer insertions, but memory repertoires showed no such trend. The study drew conclusions from cross-sectional statistical analysis, not from following the same donors.

The ends were cut back, 1 base at V and 7 bases at J, with 5 bases in the middle. The germline V gene has CDR1 LNHNV and CDR2 YYDKDF (reference sequence). The CDR3 loop spans 12 amino acids. The sample comprised memory (CD45RO+) T cells sorted from blood. The origin of this receptor is a woman aged 18 to 35 in good health. The chain couples TRBV15 to TRBJ2-1; the D is unclear. The CDR3 DNA sequence: TGTGCCACCAGCAGAGTGAGGAATGAGCAGTTCTTC. Amino acids: CATSRVRNEQFF.